A single sample is the source of the 25 T cell receptor beta chains below, sequenced in a study of shared clonotypes between healthy human individuals. Libraries were prepared by immunoSEQ multiplex PCR; TCRdb keeps only in-frame clonotypes and omits some of them. Here the sample spans over 1.5 million clones, 95% to 99% being singletons. The sample taken for sequencing was naive CD4+ T cells sorted from blood. Sample subset: CD45RA+ positively selected. The receptors originated from a man younger than 45 in good health.

V gene TRBV5-6 combines with J gene TRBJ1-1; possibly TRBD1 for D (6 bases). Germline V gene sequence: CDR1 SGHDT, CDR2 YYEEEE. Trimming removed 1 base from V and 3 bases from J, with 19 bases in between. The CDR3 spans 17 residues. CDR3 amino acids: CASSLPKQGYLDTEAFF. CDR3 nucleotides: TGTGCCAGCAGCTTGCCCAAACAGGGTTATCTGGACACTGAAGCTTTCTTT. Drawing the rest from reference TRBV5-6 and TRBJ1-1, the complete variable domain is DAGVTQSPTHLIKTRGQQVTLRCSPKSGHDTVSWYQQALGQGPQFIFQYYEEEERQRGNFPDRFSGHQFPNYSSELNVNALLLGDSALYLCASSLPKQGYLDTEAFFGQGTRLTVV.

This chain links TRBV7-9 with TRBJ2-1; 8 nucleotides align to TRBD2. CDR3 length equals 19 residues. V shed 5 bases and J 0 bases; nucleotides not matched to a gene: 15. Germline V gives CDR1 SEHNR, CDR2 FQNEAQ (reference sequence). The CDR3 spells CASSPYASGGTSSYNEQFF. Here the CDR3 DNA reads TGTGCCAGCAGCCCTTACGCCTCGGGGGGGACGAGCTCCTACAATGAGCAGTTCTTC.

V and J are TRBV6-5 and TRBJ2-4; TRBD1 matches at 7 bases. V dropped 5 bases and J dropped 11; count of bases not matched to a gene: 12. The germline V gene encodes CDR1 MNHEY and CDR2 SVGAGI. The CDR3 is made up of 14 amino acids. DNA of the CDR3: TGTGCCAGCAGTCGGACCCCTGGACAGGTCCTTCAGTACTTC. As protein: CASSRTPGQVLQYF.

As DNA, the CDR3 is TGTGCCAGCAGAGACAGTTGGGGGTATGGCTACACCTTC. It yields the protein CASRDSWGYGYTF. J is TRBJ1-2 and V is TRBV6-5; tentatively, D is TRBD1 (5 bases). The CDR3 spans 13 residues. Trimming took off 6 bases at V and 5 bases at J, with 13 bases between the two ends. The germline CDR1 and CDR2 sequences are MNHEY and SVGAGI.

To note about this clone: At the DNA level, this CDR3 is encoded by other sequences in the same sample as well. The chain is built from TRBV5-1 and TRBJ1-4; possible D gene TRBD1, 6 bases. V was shortened by 4 bases and J by 0 bases, with 13 bases between the two germline ends. Germline V gene data show CDR1 as SGHRS and CDR2 as YFSETQ. This CDR3 is 16 amino acids long. Here the CDR3 reads CASSLDRRATNEKLFF. CDR3 bases: TGCGCCAGCAGCCTAGACAGGCGAGCAACTAATGAAAAACTGTTTTTT.

The rearrangement links TRBV5-6 to TRBJ2-4, with D uncertain. Per germline, CDR1 SGHDT and CDR2 YYEEEE. V shed 0 bases and J shed 6 bases, with 7 bases lying between them. The CDR3 totals 13 residues. The CDR3 loop reads CASSLGLTNIQYF. CDR3 in DNA: TGTGCCAGCAGCTTGGGCCTGACAAACATTCAGTACTTC.

This chain uses TRBV19 with TRBJ1-5, with D perhaps TRBD1 (5 bases). This CDR3 contains 15 residues. Germline-derived CDR1 and CDR2 are LNHDA and SQIVND (reference sequence). Trimming took 1 base from V and 7 from J, leaving 14 bases between them. The CDR3 loop reads CASSIVQTGRQPQHF. CDR3 sequence (DNA): TGTGCCAGTAGTATAGTCCAGACGGGGCGCCAGCCCCAGCATTTT.

J is TRBJ2-3 and V is TRBV5-1, with TRBD2 matching 11 bases. The CDR3 is 14 residues long. The junction had 3 bases not matched to a gene; V was cut back by 4 bases and J by 5 bases. The germline CDR1 and CDR2 sequences are SGHRS and YFSETQ. Here the CDR3 DNA reads TGCGCCAGCAGCCACGGACTAGCGGGAGATACGCAGTATTTT. Its translation: CASSHGLAGDTQYF.

This rearrangement joins TRBV5-6 to TRBJ2-7; 8 bases are a match to TRBD2. Trimming removed 3 bases from V and 3 bases from J; junction bases left unmatched: 8. Germline V gives CDR1 SGHDT, CDR2 YYEEEE. This CDR3 is 15 amino acids long. Written as DNA, the CDR3 is TGTGCCAGCAGCTCGCGACTAGCGCCTAACTACGAGCAGTACTTC. Encoded protein: CASSSRLAPNYEQYF.

This chain joins TRBV10-3 and TRBJ2-7, with 7 bases that match TRBD1. This CDR3 spans 14 amino acids. V shed 6 bases, J shed 0 bases, and the junction held 5 bases outside the gene matches. Germline lookup yields CDR1 ENHRY and CDR2 SYGVKD. CDR3 loop: CAISRQGSSYEQYF. CDR3 in DNA: TGTGCCATCAGCAGACAGGGAAGCTCCTACGAGCAGTACTTC.

The DNA for the CDR3 is TGCAGCGCCCGGGGTCGCGGGACGGTCGAGCAGTACTTC. Its protein product is CSARGRGTVEQYF. V gene TRBV29-1 combines with J gene TRBJ2-7; D may be TRBD2 (6 bases). The CDR3 runs to 13 residues. With 7 bases removed from V and 6 bases from J, the gap between germline ends came to 19 bases. Germline values: CDR1 SQVTM, CDR2 ANQGSEA.

CDR3 residues: CASSLTGGNTEAFF. The CDR3 DNA reads TGTGCCAGCAGTCTTACAGGGGGGAACACTGAAGCTTTCTTT. The V call is TRBV6-5, the J call TRBJ1-1, with 8 bases lining up with TRBD1. J was trimmed by 1 base and V by 5 bases; bases with no gene match: 3. There are 14 residues in the CDR3. In germline, CDR1 is MNHEY, CDR2 SVGAGI.

The sample holds one count of this clone. The gene calls are TRBV14 and TRBJ2-1, with 8 bases that match TRBD1. V lost 4 bases and J lost 8; bases outside the gene matches: 10. CDR3 length: 15 residues. CDR1 and CDR2 (germline): SGHDN, FVKESK. The chain's CDR3 is CASSPRQGSSHEQFF. DNA for the CDR3: TGTGCCAGCAGCCCACGACAGGGGAGTAGCCATGAGCAGTTCTTC. The variable domain in full, completed from reference TRBV14 and TRBJ2-1, reads EAGVTQFPSHSVIEKGQTVTLRCDPISGHDNLYWYRRVMGKEIKFLLHFVKESKQDESGMPNNRFLAERTGGTYSTLKVQPAELEDSGVYFCASSPRQGSSHEQFFGPGTRLTVL.

In the case of this clone: The same CDR3 arises from other DNA sequences in this sample as well. This rearrangement joins TRBV11-2 to TRBJ1-5, with D hard to call. Germline V lookup: CDR1 SGHAT, CDR2 FQNNGV. The length of the CDR3 is 13 residues. Trimming cost V 0 bases and J 4 bases, with 4 bases left between them. The CDR3 loop reads CASSLDRNQPQHF. The CDR3 bases are TGTGCCAGCAGCTTAGATAGGAATCAGCCCCAGCATTTT.

The chain couples TRBV5-6 to TRBJ1-1; D remains unclear. CDR1 and CDR2 from the germline V gene are SGHDT and YYEEEE. CDR3 size: 9 residues. The CDR3 DNA sequence: TGTGATAAGGAGTCTGAAGCTTTCTTT. It encodes CDKESEAFF.

In this sample, this clone turned up once. The chain uses TRBV6-5 and TRBJ2-2, with D unclear. V dropped 2 bases and J dropped 8 bases, with 12 bases sitting between them. Per the germline V gene, CDR1 is MNHEY and CDR2 is SVGAGI. CDR3 length equals 14 residues. The CDR3 here is CASSYGPLGGELFF. In nucleotides, the CDR3 is TGTGCCAGCAGTTACGGCCCCCTTGGTGGGGAGCTGTTTTTT.

The genes are TRBV7-3 and TRBJ2-7, with D perhaps TRBD2 (6 bases). The CDR3 has 17 residues. The ends were cut back, 1 base at V and 0 bases at J, with 16 bases in the middle. CDR1 and CDR2 (germline): SGHTA, FQGTGA. The CDR3: CASSLNGGNPSSYEQYF. CDR3 nucleotide sequence: TGTGCCAGCAGCTTAAACGGAGGGAACCCTAGCTCCTACGAGCAGTACTTC.

The chain combines TRBV7-9 with TRBJ1-1; D gene ambiguous. The CDR3 is made up of 15 amino acids. Germline CDR1 is SEHNR and CDR2 is FQNEAQ (reference sequence). With 5 bases removed from V and 8 bases from J, the gap between germline ends came to 21 bases. Here the CDR3 reads CASSRRGSRASEAFF. DNA of the CDR3: TGTGCCAGCAGCCGCAGAGGGAGTCGGGCGTCGGAAGCTTTCTTT.

The chain carries TRBV28 and TRBJ2-1; 12 bases align to TRBD2. V lost 5 bases and J lost 7; bases outside the gene matches: 12. Germline V CDR1 and CDR2: MDHEN, SYDVKM. The CDR3 contains 17 residues. The CDR3 spells CASSRLKGLAGGNEQFF. CDR3 DNA: TGTGCCAGCAGTCGCCTAAAGGGACTAGCGGGCGGTAATGAGCAGTTCTTC.

This clone is a singleton in its sample. The chain uses TRBV30 and TRBJ1-4, with D unresolved. The CDR3 runs to 13 residues. V was trimmed by 5 bases and J by 6 bases, leaving 13 bases between them. Germline CDR1 is GTSNPN and CDR2 is SVGIG (reference sequence). The CDR3 region is CAWLRTGDEKLFF. The CDR3, as DNA: TGTGCCTGGTTAAGGACCGGGGATGAAAAACTGTTTTTT.

This rearrangement joins TRBV7-2 to TRBJ1-5; 11 bases are shared with TRBD1. Germline CDR1 is SGHTA and CDR2 is FQGNSA. The junction had 5 bases not matched to a gene; V was cut back by 4 bases and J by 6 bases. CDR3 size: 15 residues. CDR3 sequence reads: CASSSGQGGGQPQHF. The CDR3 bases are TGTGCCAGCAGCTCGGGACAGGGGGGTGGTCAGCCCCAGCATTTT.

The chain employs TRBV29-1 and TRBJ2-7; maybe TRBD2 (5 bases). The CDR3 has 12 amino acids. Germline assignment: CDR1 SQVTM and CDR2 ANQGSEA. V was cut by 7 bases and J by 5 bases, with 15 bases left in between. CDR3 amino acids: CSAGLGENEQYF. In nucleotides, the CDR3 is TGCAGCGCCGGCCTCGGGGAAAACGAGCAGTACTTC.

This clone was observed a single time. The chain has TRBV7-2 and TRBJ2-5; 8 bases agree with TRBD2. The length of the CDR3 is 16 residues. Trimming cost V 7 bases and J 9 bases; bases outside gene matches: 19. Per the germline V gene, CDR1 is SGHTA and CDR2 is FQGNSA. The CDR3, as DNA: TGTGCCAGCACCCATCCGAATCGGGGCTTCGGGGGGGCCCAGTACTTC. Translating gives CASTHPNRGFGGAQYF.

This clone was seen just once. The V and J genes are TRBV27 and TRBJ1-1; D perhaps matches TRBD1 (5 bases). The CDR3 consists of 14 residues. Per the germline V gene, CDR1 is MNHEY and CDR2 is SMNVEV (reference sequence). Trimming stripped 0 bases from V and 14 bases from J, with 19 bases between. This CDR3 reads CASSLSLQARGVFF. The DNA of the CDR3 is TGTGCCAGCAGTTTATCGCTACAGGCCCGAGGAGTGTTCTTT.

The J gene is TRBJ2-3, the V gene TRBV11-2; D ambiguous. With 3 bases removed from V and 4 bases from J, the gap between germline ends came to 8 bases. The CDR3 loop spans 13 amino acids. Germline V gene lookup returns CDR1 SGHAT and CDR2 FQNNGV. This CDR3 reads CASSFDLADTQYF. In nucleotides, the CDR3 is TGTGCCAGCAGCTTTGATCTGGCAGATACGCAGTATTTT.